This TCR beta chain appears in the sequencing data of a study of beta chain features in type 1 diabetes. Study-wide points: Within patients, naive, central memory and Treg TCRB repertoires seemed more similar than within healthy donors. Type 1 diabetes patients showed fewer insertions and more deletions at VDJ junctions. Researchers report that Type 1 diabetes patients had moderately but significantly shorter TCRB CDR3s across all four CD4+ subsets.

Expressed TCRB transcripts were sequenced because the isolated RNA had all been reverse transcribed beforehand. The average output of naive, central memory and regulatory T cell samples was several million reads. TCRdb's copy holds only in-frame clones and misses some; the assay was immunoSEQ multiplex PCR. The data contain about 160,000 clones, approximately 10% of them singletons. CDR3 length equals 11 residues. V lost 5 bases to trimming and J lost 5 bases, with 7 bases between them. From germline, CDR1 is DFQATT and CDR2 SNEGSKA (reference sequence). In all sorted populations, purity surpassed 95%. The table lists this clone with a few counts. Its antigen remains unknown.

This TCR derives from a man aged 30 to 39 with type 1 diabetes. The sequencing sample was made of central memory CD4+ T cells from blood. This chain links TRBV20-1 with TRBJ2-1; the D is unclear. CDR3 sequence: CSARRNNEQFF. The DNA of the CDR3 is TGCAGTGCTCGCAGGAACAATGAGCAGTTCTTC.